This T cell receptor beta chain was retrieved from a study of regulatory T cells in long-lasting Graves disease. This clonotype was observed at least ten times. Assembly of TCR beta libraries relied on iRepertoire HTBI primers together with Arm-PCR of CDR3 regions. TCRdb reanalysed the multiplex PCR reads using MiXCR and keeps one entry per CDR3 protein. The sample comprises 550,000 to 600,000 distinct CDR3 sequences, about 16% of which are singletons, and around 12% rests with the top ten. The time point: newly diagnosed GD, antithyroid drugs for less than 3 months. From PBMCs, RNA was extracted and then used to make the TCR library. The sample also formed part of further work on T cells in Graves' hyperthyroidism and ophthalmopathy. This second report adds: Most clonotypes expanded in the thyroid (above 0.001) were also present in blood.

This sequence was found in a man aged 18-30 years with Graves disease. The sample was peripheral blood mononuclear cells (PBMCs), taken at new diagnosis, from a patient treated with antithyroid drugs.

CDR3 sequence: CSVEALDSFGMNTEAFF. CDR3 DNA sequence: TGCAGCGTTGAGGCATTGGACAGTTTCGGTATGAACACTGAAGCTTTCTTT. The rearrangement uses TRBV29-1 and TRBJ1-1; weak D call: TRBD1 (6 bases). The CDR3 contains 17 residues. Trimming removed 3 bases from V and 0 bases from J, with 20 bases in between. CDR1 and CDR2 (germline): SQVTM, ANQGSEA.